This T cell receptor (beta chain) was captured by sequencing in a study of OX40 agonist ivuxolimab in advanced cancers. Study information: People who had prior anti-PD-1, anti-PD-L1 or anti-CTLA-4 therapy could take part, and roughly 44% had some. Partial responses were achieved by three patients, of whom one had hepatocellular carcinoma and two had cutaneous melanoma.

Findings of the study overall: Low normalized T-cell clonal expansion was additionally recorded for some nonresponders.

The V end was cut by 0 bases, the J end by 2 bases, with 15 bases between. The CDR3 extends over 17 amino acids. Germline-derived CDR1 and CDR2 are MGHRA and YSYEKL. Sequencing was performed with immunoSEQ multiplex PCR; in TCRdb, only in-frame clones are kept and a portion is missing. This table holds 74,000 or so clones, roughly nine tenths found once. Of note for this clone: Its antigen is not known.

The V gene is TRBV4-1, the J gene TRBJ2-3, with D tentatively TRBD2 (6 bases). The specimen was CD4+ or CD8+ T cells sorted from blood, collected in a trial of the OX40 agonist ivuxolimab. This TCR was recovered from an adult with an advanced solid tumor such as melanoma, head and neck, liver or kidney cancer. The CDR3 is CASSQDSWTINTDTQYF. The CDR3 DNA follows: TGCGCCAGCAGCCAAGATTCTTGGACTATAAACACAGATACGCAGTATTTT.